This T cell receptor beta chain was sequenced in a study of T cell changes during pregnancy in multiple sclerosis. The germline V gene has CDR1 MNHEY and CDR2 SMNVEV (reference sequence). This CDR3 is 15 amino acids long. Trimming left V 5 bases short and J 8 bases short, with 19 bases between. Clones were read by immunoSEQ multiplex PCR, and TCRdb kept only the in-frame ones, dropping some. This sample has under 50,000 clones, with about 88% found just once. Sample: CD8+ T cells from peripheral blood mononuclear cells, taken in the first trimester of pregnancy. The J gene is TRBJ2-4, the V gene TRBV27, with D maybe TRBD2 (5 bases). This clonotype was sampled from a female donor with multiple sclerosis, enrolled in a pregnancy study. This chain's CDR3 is CASSPMPGGGYIQYF. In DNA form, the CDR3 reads TGTGCCAGCAGTCCGATGCCCGGAGGTGGGTACATTCAGTACTTC.